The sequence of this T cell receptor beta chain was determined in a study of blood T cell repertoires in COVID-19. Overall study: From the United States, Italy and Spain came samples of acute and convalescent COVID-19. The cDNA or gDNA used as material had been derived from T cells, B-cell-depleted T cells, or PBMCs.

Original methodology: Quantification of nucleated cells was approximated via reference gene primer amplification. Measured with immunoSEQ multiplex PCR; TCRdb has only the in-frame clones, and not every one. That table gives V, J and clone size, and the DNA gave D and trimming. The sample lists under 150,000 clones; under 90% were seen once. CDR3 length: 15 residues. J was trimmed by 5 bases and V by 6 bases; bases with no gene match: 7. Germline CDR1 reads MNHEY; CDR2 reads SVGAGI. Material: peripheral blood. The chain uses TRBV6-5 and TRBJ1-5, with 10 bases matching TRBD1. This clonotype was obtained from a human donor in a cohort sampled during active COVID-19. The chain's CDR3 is CASRPRTGGDQPQHF. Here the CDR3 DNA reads TGTGCCAGCAGGCCTCGGACAGGGGGGGATCAGCCCCAGCATTTT.